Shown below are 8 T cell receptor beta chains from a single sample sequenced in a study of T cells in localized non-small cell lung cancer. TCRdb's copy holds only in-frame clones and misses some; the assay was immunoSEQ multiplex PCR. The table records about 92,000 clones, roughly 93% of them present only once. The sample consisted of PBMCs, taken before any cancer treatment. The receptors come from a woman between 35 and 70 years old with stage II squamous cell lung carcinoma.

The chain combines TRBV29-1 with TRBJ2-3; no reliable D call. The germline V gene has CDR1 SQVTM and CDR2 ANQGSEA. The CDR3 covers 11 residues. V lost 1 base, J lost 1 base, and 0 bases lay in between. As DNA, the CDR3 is TGCAGCGTTGAAGGCACAGATACGCAGTATTTT. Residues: CSVEGTDTQYF.

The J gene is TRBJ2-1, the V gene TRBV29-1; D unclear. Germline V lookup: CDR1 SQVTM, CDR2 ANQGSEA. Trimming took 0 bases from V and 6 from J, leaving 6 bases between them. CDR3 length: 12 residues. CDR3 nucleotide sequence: TGCAGCGTTGAAGATCTGGTCAATGAGCAGTTCTTC. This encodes CSVEDLVNEQFF.

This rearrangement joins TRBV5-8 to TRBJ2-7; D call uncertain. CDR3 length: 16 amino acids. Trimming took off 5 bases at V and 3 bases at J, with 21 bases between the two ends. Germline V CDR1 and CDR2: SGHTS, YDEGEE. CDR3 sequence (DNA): TGTGCCAGCAGGCCTCCATTAGCCTCCACGAACTACGAGCAGTACTTC. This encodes CASRPPLASTNYEQYF.

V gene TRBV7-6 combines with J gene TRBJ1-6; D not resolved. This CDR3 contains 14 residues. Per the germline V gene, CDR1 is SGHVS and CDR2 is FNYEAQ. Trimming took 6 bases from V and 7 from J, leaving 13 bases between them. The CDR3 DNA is TGTGCCAGCAGTGTGGAGGCTAAAAATTCACCCCTCCACTTT. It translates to CASSVEAKNSPLHF.

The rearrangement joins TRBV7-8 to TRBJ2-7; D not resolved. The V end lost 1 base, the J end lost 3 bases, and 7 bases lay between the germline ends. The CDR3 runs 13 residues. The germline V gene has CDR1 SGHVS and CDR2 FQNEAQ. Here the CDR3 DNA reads TGTGCCAGCAGCTTAGACAGAGTCTACGAGCAGTACTTC. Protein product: CASSLDRVYEQYF.

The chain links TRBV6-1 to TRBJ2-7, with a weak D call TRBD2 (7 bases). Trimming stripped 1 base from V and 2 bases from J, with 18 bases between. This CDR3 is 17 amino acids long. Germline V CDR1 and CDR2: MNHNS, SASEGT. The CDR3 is CASSEGVYGGPPYEQYF. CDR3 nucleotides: TGTGCCAGCAGTGAAGGGGTTTACGGGGGGCCGCCCTACGAGCAGTACTTC.

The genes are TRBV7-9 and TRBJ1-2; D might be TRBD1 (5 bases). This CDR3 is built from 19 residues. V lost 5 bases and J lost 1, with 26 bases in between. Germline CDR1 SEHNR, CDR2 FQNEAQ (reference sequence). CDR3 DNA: TGTGCCAGCAGCCTTAGCAGGAGATCAGGGAAAAAGGTTAACTATGGCTACACCTTC. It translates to CASSLSRRSGKKVNYGYTF.

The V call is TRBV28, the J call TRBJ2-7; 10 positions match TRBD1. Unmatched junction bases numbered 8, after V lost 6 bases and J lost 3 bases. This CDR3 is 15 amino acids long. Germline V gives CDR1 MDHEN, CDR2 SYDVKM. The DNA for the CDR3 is TGTGCCAGCAGAGGACAGGGGGTTTTACGCTACGAGCAGTACTTC. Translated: CASRGQGVLRYEQYF.